This T cell receptor beta chain was identified in a study of blood T cell repertoires in COVID-19. Up to 2 weeks before entering the study, exposed participants had met a COVID-19 case. The protocol was immunoSEQ multiplex PCR, while the TCRdb copy is restricted to in-frame clones and leaves out a portion. The sample holds 200,000 to 250,000 clones, roughly 89% seen once. The CDR3 consists of 13 residues. With V trimmed by 4 bases and J by 7 bases, 5 bases remained unmatched. Per germline, CDR1 LGHNA and CDR2 YSLEER. Sample: PBMCs or T cells enriched from blood (not recorded which). This sequence was found in a man in his thirties or forties who had been exposed to COVID-19. The chain joins TRBV4-3 to TRBJ1-2; 8 bases align to TRBD1. CDR3 sequence: CASSPYRGGGYTF. The CDR3 bases are TGCGCCAGCAGCCCGTACAGGGGGGGTGGCTACACCTTC.